The 11 T cell receptor beta chains in this list originate from one sample, sequenced in a study of T cells in Graves' hyperthyroidism and ophthalmopathy. Amplification targeted TCR beta CDR3 regions from RNA transcripts. TCR CDR3 regions were first amplified by RT-PCR with HTBI primers. In TCRdb, the multiplex PCR reads were re-called with MiXCR into one record per CDR3 protein. The data hold roughly 840,000 distinct CDR3 sequences, with 38% observed a single time. Material: blood. Every receptor here comes from a man aged 18 to 29 with Graves' hyperthyroidism.

This clonotype was found a few times. The gene calls are TRBV6-5 and TRBJ1-2; D is unclear. Germline V gene lookup returns CDR1 MNHEY and CDR2 SVGAGI. The CDR3 contains 14 residues. The V gene lost 5 bases and the J gene lost 4 bases, with 14 bases spanning the gap. DNA of the CDR3: TGTGCCAGCAGTGACACCTCTAGCAGCTATGGCTACACCTTC. Translated: CASSDTSSSYGYTF.

This clonotype came up many times. V is TRBV5-1 and J is TRBJ2-6; D is possibly TRBD1 (6 bases). The CDR3 runs 15 residues. Per germline, CDR1 SGHRS and CDR2 YFSETQ. Trimming pared 4 bases from V and 2 bases from J, leaving 10 bases between. The CDR3 DNA is TGCGCCAGCAGCATACAGGGCGCTGGGGCCAACGTCCTGACTTTC. This gives the protein CASSIQGAGANVLTF. The full variable domain, completed using reference TRBV5-1 and TRBJ2-6, is KAGVTQTPRYLIKTRGQQVTLSCSPISGHRSVSWYQQTPGQGLQFLFEYFSETQRNKGNFPGRFSGRQFSNSRSEMNVSTLELGDSALYLCASSIQGAGANVLTFGAGSRLTVL.

This chain connects TRBV6-1 to TRBJ1-3; D gene unclear. The CDR3 is made up of 15 amino acids. The germline V gene has CDR1 MNHNS and CDR2 SASEGT. V was trimmed by 5 bases and J by 0 bases, leaving 11 bases between them. CDR3 in amino acids: CASSIIILSGNTIYF. DNA for the CDR3: TGTGCCAGCAGTATAATAATACTCTCTGGAAACACCATATATTTT.

This clonotype was counted many times. The V gene is TRBV29-1, the J gene TRBJ1-2, with D possibly being TRBD1 (6 bases). The ends were cut back, 3 bases at V and 2 bases at J, with 10 bases in the middle. CDR1 and CDR2 from the germline V gene are SQVTM and ANQGSEA. The CDR3 runs to 13 residues. CDR3 amino acids: CSVERGANYGYTF. DNA for the CDR3: TGCAGCGTTGAGCGGGGGGCGAACTATGGCTACACCTTC.

In its sample, this clonotype was seen many times. The V gene is TRBV10-3, the J gene TRBJ2-7; D perhaps matches TRBD2 (6 bases). Germline assignment: CDR1 ENHRY and CDR2 SYGVKD. V lost 9 bases and J 5 bases, leaving 17 bases between the germline ends. The CDR3 contains 13 residues. Here the CDR3 reads CAIGYPGEDEQYF. The CDR3, as DNA: TGTGCCATTGGGTATCCGGGGGAGGACGAGCAGTACTTC.

This clonotype was seen ten or more times. J is TRBJ1-5 and V is TRBV15; D unclear. The CDR3 loop spans 12 amino acids. Trimming cost V 6 bases and J 0 bases, with 3 bases left between them. CDR1 LNHNV and CDR2 YYDKDF come from the germline V gene (reference sequence). CDR3 amino acids: CATSNSNQPQHF. CDR3 nucleotides: TGTGCCACCAGTAATAGCAATCAGCCCCAGCATTTT.

This clonotype was detected a few times. V is TRBV6-1 and J is TRBJ1-5; D ambiguous. The CDR3 runs 11 residues. Trimming took 8 bases from V and 2 from J, leaving 4 bases between them. Germline-derived CDR1 and CDR2 are MNHNS and SASEGT. CDR3 residues: CASEGNQPQHF. The CDR3 DNA reads as TGTGCCAGCGAGGGCAATCAGCCCCAGCATTTT.

The chain joins TRBV5-6 to TRBJ1-1; 8 nucleotides line up with TRBD1. Germline V CDR1 and CDR2: SGHDT, YYEEEE. This CDR3 region has 12 residues. The trim removed 6 bases at V and 4 bases at J, leaving 2 bases unmatched. In DNA, the CDR3 is TGTGCCAGCAAGGACAGGGCCACTGAAGCTTTCTTT. Its translation is CASKDRATEAFF.

In regard to this clonotype: A much more abundant neighbour one base away suggests this may be a read error. This chain uses TRBV10-3 with TRBJ1-2, with 10 bases matching TRBD1. The CDR3 spans 15 residues. Germline V gene data show CDR1 as ENHRY and CDR2 as SYGVKD. The CDR3 bases are TGTACCATCAGAGATCAGCGACAGGGGGCTGGAGGCTACACCTTC. Encoded protein: CTIRDQRQGAGGYTF.

In its sample, this clonotype was seen many times. The rearrangement uses TRBV19 and TRBJ2-7; tentative D call: TRBD1 (6 bases). The CDR3 extends over 13 amino acids. Germline V gives CDR1 LNHDA, CDR2 SQIVND (reference sequence). Trimming left V 9 bases short and J 0 bases short, with 12 bases between. The CDR3 DNA reads TGTGCCAGCAGCCGGGACAACTCCTACGAGCAGTACTTC. Translated: CASSRDNSYEQYF.

There are many counts of this clonotype. The CDR3 DNA is TGCGCCAGCAGCCCGGGACTAGCGGTGACCTCTGGGGCCAACGTCCTGACTTTC. It codes for CASSPGLAVTSGANVLTF. The V gene is TRBV5-1, the J gene TRBJ2-6, with TRBD2 matching over 11 bases. Germline loops: CDR1 SGHRS, CDR2 YFSETQ. With 4 bases clipped from V and 0 bases from J, the junction kept 6 bases outside the gene matches. This CDR3 spans 18 amino acids.